One and the same sample provided the 8 T cell receptor beta chains below, sequenced in a study of graft-versus-host responses after intestinal transplantation. Assay: immunoSEQ multiplex PCR; the TCRdb copy retains only in-frame clones and omits some. The sample lists about 90,000 clones; over 75% were seen once. These receptors have no known antigen. This specimen was unstimulated CD8+ T cells sorted from spleen or lymph node cells, taken before intestinal transplant. The receptors here all came from a human donor who received an intestinal transplant.

The chain couples TRBV7-9 to TRBJ1-1; TRBD1 matches at 10 bases. The ends lost 5 bases at V and 1 base at J; junction bases unmatched: 1. Germline CDR1 reads SEHNR; CDR2 reads FQNEAQ (reference sequence). The CDR3 runs 14 residues. CDR3 region: CASSRTGGNTEAFF. The DNA of the CDR3 is TGTGCCAGCAGCCGGACAGGGGGGAACACTGAAGCTTTCTTT.

Written as DNA, the CDR3 is TGTGCCACCAGCAGAAAGGACAGGCGAGACAATGAGCAGTTCTTC. Its protein is CATSRKDRRDNEQFF. The rearrangement links TRBV15 to TRBJ2-1, with 7 bases fitting TRBD1. V lost 2 bases and J lost 5; bases outside the gene matches: 6. Germline lookup yields CDR1 LNHNV and CDR2 YYDKDF (reference sequence). This CDR3 has 15 residues.

The rearrangement joins TRBV4-1 to TRBJ2-5; 7 bases are shared with TRBD1. This CDR3 contains 15 residues. The J segment lost 5 bases and the V segment lost 1 base, leaving 7 bases of the junction unmatched. Per germline, CDR1 MGHRA and CDR2 YSYEKL. The CDR3 spells CASSQVGGAGETQYF. Written as DNA, the CDR3 is TGCGCCAGCAGCCAAGTAGGGGGCGCTGGTGAGACCCAGTACTTC.

The CDR3 DNA is TGTGCCAGCAGCTTAAGCTATGAGGACAATGAGCAGTTCTTC. Protein sequence: CASSLSYEDNEQFF. The rearrangement joins TRBV7-6 to TRBJ2-1; D gene ambiguous. Germline values: CDR1 SGHVS, CDR2 FNYEAQ. The CDR3 loop spans 14 amino acids. V was cut by 2 bases and J by 5 bases, with 10 bases left in between.

The CDR3: CASSQGLVGASRGTIYF. The CDR3 DNA is TGCGCCAGCAGCCAAGGCCTTGTTGGGGCAAGTAGGGGCACCATATATTTT. The chain employs TRBV4-1 and TRBJ1-3, with a tentative D call TRBD1 (5 bases). CDR3 length equals 17 residues. The V end lost 1 base, the J end lost 9 bases, and 22 bases lay between the germline ends. Germline CDR1 and CDR2: MGHRA and YSYEKL.

The CDR3 DNA reads TGTGCCAGCAGCGGGACAGGGGCTTCGTTGGAGACCCAGTACTTC. Protein product: CASSGTGASLETQYF. The V call is TRBV7-9, the J call TRBJ2-5; 10 bases match TRBD1. In germline, CDR1 is SEHNR, CDR2 FQNEAQ (reference sequence). This CDR3 region has 15 residues. V lost 5 bases, J lost 5 bases, and 8 bases stayed unmatched.

Only a few counts were recorded for this clone. V and J are TRBV2 and TRBJ2-2; no clear D gene. The CDR3 totals 11 residues. Trimming removed 5 bases at V and 8 bases at J, with 6 bases between. The germline CDR1 and CDR2 sequences are SNHLY and FYNNEI. CDR3 loop: CASSRTGELFF. Here the CDR3 DNA reads TGTGCCAGCAGTCGAACAGGGGAGCTGTTTTTT.

CDR3 protein: CASTRFGGGETDTQYF. The CDR3 DNA sequence: TGTGCCAGCACCCGTTTTGGCGGGGGGGAGACAGATACGCAGTATTTT. The chain couples TRBV14 to TRBJ2-3; TRBD2 aligns across 9 bases. Germline lookup yields CDR1 SGHDN and CDR2 FVKESK. Germline trimming cut 7 bases from V and 3 bases from J; bases unmatched to any gene: 11. This CDR3 has 16 residues.